The 28 T cell receptor beta chains listed next were all sequenced from one sample in a study of cytomegalovirus exposure and HLA in healthy donors. Primers for the PCR totalled 60 Vbeta and 13 Jbeta. The table came from immunoSEQ multiplex PCR; TCRdb's copy has only in-frame clones and leaves some out. The sample has around 120,000 clones; approximately 78% are singletons. Material: PBMCs. These receptors were taken from a woman aged 40 to 50 in good health and CMV-seropositive.

The chain combines TRBV7-2 with TRBJ1-2, with TRBD1 matching over 9 bases. The ends lost 0 bases at V and 6 bases at J; junction bases unmatched: 14. The germline V gene encodes CDR1 SGHTA and CDR2 FQGNSA. The CDR3 sequence is 18 residues long. CDR3 loop: CASSLAPGGQGLAHGYTF. The DNA for the CDR3 is TGTGCCAGCAGCTTAGCCCCCGGGGGACAGGGCCTGGCTCATGGCTACACCTTC.

The J gene is TRBJ1-5, the V gene TRBV10-3, with a tentative D call TRBD1 (5 bases). This CDR3 is built from 14 residues. The V end was cut by 8 bases, the J end by 2 bases, with 13 bases between. The V gene's germline CDR1 is ENHRY and CDR2 SYGVKD. This CDR3 reads CAISGEGGNQPQHF. CDR3 DNA sequence: TGTGCCATCTCGGGGGAGGGAGGCAATCAGCCCCAGCATTTT.

The gene calls are TRBV6-1 and TRBJ1-3; D unresolved. The CDR3 is made up of 14 amino acids. Germline CDR1 MNHNS, CDR2 SASEGT. Trimming shortened V by 5 bases and J by 7 bases, and 15 bases separated the two germline ends. The CDR3 region has the DNA TGTGCCAGCAGTCTCGATGCCAGTGGCAACACCATATATTTT. This codes for CASSLDASGNTIYF.

About this clone: One end of the junction fails to match germline, which may point to a read error. The DNA of the CDR3 is TGTGCCAGCAGGCCTCACCAGGGGCTAACTGAAGCTCTCTTT. Translated: CASRPHQGLTEALF. The V call is TRBV7-9, the J call TRBJ1-1, with D possibly matching TRBD1 (6 bases). The CDR3 covers 14 residues. CDR1 is SEHNR, CDR2 FQNEAQ, per germline (reference sequence).

This clone was seen more than once but under ten times. The chain has TRBV5-1 and TRBJ2-7; weak D call: TRBD1 (6 bases). This CDR3 has 16 residues. V was shortened by 0 bases and J by 2 bases, with 15 bases between the two germline ends. Germline V gene data show CDR1 as SGHRS and CDR2 as YFSETQ. The CDR3 coding sequence is TGCGCCAGCAGCTTGGTCCCAGGGGTGGGGACCTACGAGCAGTACTTC. Protein sequence: CASSLVPGVGTYEQYF.

Only one count was recorded for this clone. The rearrangement uses TRBV7-3 and TRBJ2-7; 8 bases match TRBD1. The CDR3 runs to 14 residues. V lost 3 bases and J lost 5; bases outside the gene matches: 6. Looked up from germline, CDR1 is SGHTA and CDR2 is FQGTGA. The CDR3: CASSFYRGSNEQYF. The CDR3 DNA is TGTGCCAGCAGCTTCTACAGGGGGAGCAACGAGCAGTACTTC.

The chain uses TRBV5-4 and TRBJ2-5, with D hard to call. Germline V gene data show CDR1 as SGHNT and CDR2 as YYREEE (reference sequence). V was clipped by 4 bases and J by 6 bases, with 16 bases between them. This CDR3 is built from 14 residues. CDR3 in DNA: TGTGCCAGCAGCGAGCCCGGGTCCCCCAAGACCCAGTACTTC. Translating it yields CASSEPGSPKTQYF.

CDR3 protein: CASRHRTVEAFF. CDR3 nucleotide sequence: TGTGCCAGTAGGCACAGGACGGTTGAAGCTTTCTTT. The chain carries TRBV19 and TRBJ1-1; tentatively, D is TRBD1 (5 bases). The length of the CDR3 is 12 residues. In germline, CDR1 is LNHDA, CDR2 SQIVND (reference sequence). Trimming cost V 6 bases and J 7 bases, with 12 bases left between them.

This clone was counted once. This chain uses TRBV18 with TRBJ1-1, with D possibly TRBD1 on 5 matching bases. This CDR3 has 14 residues. V dropped 2 bases and J dropped 3 bases, with 10 bases sitting between them. The germline V gene has CDR1 KGHSH and CDR2 LQKENI. DNA for the CDR3: TGTGCCAGCTCACCAGTAACAGGTGACACTGAAGCTTTCTTT. Residues: CASSPVTGDTEAFF. The variable domain in full, with the rest retrieved from reference TRBV18 and TRBJ1-1, is NAGVMQNPRHLVRRRGQEARLRCSPMKGHSHVYWYRQLPEEGLKFMVYLQKENIIDESGMPKERFSAEFPKEGPSILRIQQVVRGDSAAYFCASSPVTGDTEAFFGQGTRLTVV.

The rearrangement joins TRBV10-2 to TRBJ2-5, with TRBD2 as a possible D gene (6 bases). CDR1 is WSHSY and CDR2 is SAAADI in the germline V gene. The CDR3 sequence is 13 residues long. Trimming took 0 bases from V and 4 from J, leaving 6 bases between them. For the CDR3, the DNA is TGCGCCAGCAGTGAGTCGGAGGGAGAGACCCAGTACTTC. Encoded protein: CASSESEGETQYF.

This clone was detected once. This rearrangement joins TRBV6-6 to TRBJ2-7, with 11 bases lining up with TRBD1. CDR3 length: 16 amino acids. J gave up 3 bases and V 0 bases, and 4 bases lay outside the gene matches. Germline V lookup: CDR1 MNHNY, CDR2 SVGAGI (reference sequence). CDR3 in amino acids: CASSYSVGTGGYEQYF. The CDR3 DNA reads TGTGCCAGCAGTTACTCTGTCGGGACAGGGGGCTACGAGCAGTACTTC.

The chain joins TRBV4-3 to TRBJ1-5; the match to TRBD1 covers 7 bases. Germline V lookup: CDR1 LGHNA, CDR2 YSLEER. Trimming removed 3 bases from V and 7 bases from J; junction bases left unmatched: 9. This CDR3 comprises 15 residues. CDR3 nucleotide sequence: TGCGCCAGCAGCCAGGCAGACAGGGACGGGCAGCCCCAGCATTTT. Translating gives CASSQADRDGQPQHF.

This clone was seen a handful of times. The V gene is TRBV6-5, the J gene TRBJ1-2; 7 nucleotides match TRBD1. V lost 6 bases and J lost 4; bases outside the gene matches: 5. Germline CDR1 is MNHEY and CDR2 is SVGAGI. The CDR3 is made up of 13 amino acids. The CDR3 protein is CASSPTGPYGYTF. In DNA, the CDR3 is TGTGCCAGCAGCCCGACAGGGCCCTATGGCTACACCTTC.

This clone was seen a few times. The chain links TRBV6-5 to TRBJ2-7; 7 nucleotides agree with TRBD2. CDR3 size: 14 residues. Per germline, CDR1 MNHEY and CDR2 SVGAGI. The V segment lost 6 bases and the J segment 3 bases; nucleotides outside the gene matches: 8. In DNA form, the CDR3 reads TGTGCCAGCAGCCAGGGAGGGGATTTCTACGAGCAGTACTTC. Amino acid sequence: CASSQGGDFYEQYF.

The genes are TRBV5-4 and TRBJ2-3; possibly TRBD2 for D (5 bases). V was cut by 3 bases and J by 6 bases, with 11 bases left in between. There are 13 residues in the CDR3. Germline V CDR1 and CDR2: SGHNT, YYREEE (reference sequence). CDR3 sequence reads: CASSSSGSDTQYF. As DNA, the CDR3 is TGTGCCAGCAGCTCAAGCGGCTCGGATACGCAGTATTTT.

This sequence joins TRBV7-9 and TRBJ1-2; D is undetermined. This CDR3 contains 13 residues. V lost 5 bases and J 2 bases, leaving 9 bases between the germline ends. Looked up from germline, CDR1 is SEHNR and CDR2 is FQNEAQ (reference sequence). CDR3: CASSPSQNYGYTF. The CDR3 DNA reads TGTGCCAGCAGCCCAAGTCAGAACTATGGCTACACCTTC.

The chain carries TRBV5-4 and TRBJ1-1, with D possibly matching TRBD1 (5 bases). V shed 0 bases and J shed 4 bases, with 10 bases lying between them. This CDR3 has 14 amino acids. CDR1 and CDR2 from the germline V gene are SGHNT and YYREEE (reference sequence). CDR3 residues: CASSLGRVPTEAFF. CDR3 in DNA: TGTGCCAGCAGCTTGGGCAGGGTGCCCACTGAAGCTTTCTTT.

J is TRBJ2-7 and V is TRBV25-1; TRBD2 is a possible D gene (5 bases). V lost 8 bases, J lost 2 bases, and 10 bases lay in between. The CDR3 has 12 residues. The germline CDR1 and CDR2 sequences are MGHDK and SYGVNS. The DNA of the CDR3 is TGTGCCAGCTCCCCCGGGGCCTACGAGCAGTACTTC. It encodes CASSPGAYEQYF.

The gene calls are TRBV2 and TRBJ2-7; 8 bases map to TRBD1. The CDR3 spans 15 residues. The J segment lost 7 bases and the V segment lost 7 bases, leaving 15 bases of the junction unmatched. Germline V lookup: CDR1 SNHLY, CDR2 FYNNEI. CDR3 nucleotide sequence: TGTGCCAGCAATCGCGCAGGGGGCCCCTTTCGGGAGCAGTACTTC. Its protein is CASNRAGGPFREQYF.

The chain has TRBV9 and TRBJ2-1, with TRBD2 matching over 11 bases. V trimming: 7 bases; J trimming: 2 bases; junction bases outside the gene matches: 8. The CDR3 totals 16 residues. Germline values: CDR1 SGDLS, CDR2 YYNGEE. The CDR3 region is CASSSSGGSTYNEQFF. The CDR3 region has the DNA TGTGCCAGCTCTTCTAGCGGGGGGTCTACCTACAATGAGCAGTTCTTC. Looking up the rest from reference TRBV9 and TRBJ2-1 gives the full variable domain: DSGVTQTPKHLITATGQRVTLRCSPRSGDLSVYWYQQSLDQGLQFLIQYYNGEERAKGNILERFSAQQFPDLHSELNLSSLELGDSALYFCASSSSGGSTYNEQFFGPGTRLTVL.

The rearrangement uses TRBV7-2 and TRBJ2-2, with D possibly TRBD2 on 5 matching bases. Germline V gene lookup returns CDR1 SGHTA and CDR2 FQGNSA. V lost 1 base, J lost 7 bases, and 7 bases lay in between. The CDR3 consists of 13 residues. CDR3 region: CASSLEGLGELFF. The CDR3 DNA reads as TGTGCCAGCAGCTTAGAAGGACTCGGGGAGCTGTTTTTT. The full variable domain, in which reference TRBV7-2 and TRBJ2-2 provide the parts outside the CDR3, is GAGVSQSPSNKVTEKGKDVELRCDPISGHTALYWYRQSLGQGLEFLIYFQGNSAPDKSGLPSDRFSAERTGGSVSTLTIQRTQQEDSAVYLCASSLEGLGELFFGEGSRLTVL.

The chain joins TRBV7-2 to TRBJ2-7; D call uncertain. Trimming removed 1 base from V and 4 bases from J, with 11 bases in between. Germline V gene sequence: CDR1 SGHTA, CDR2 FQGNSA. The CDR3 loop spans 14 amino acids. CDR3 residues: CASSLVHLEYEQYF. The CDR3 DNA is TGTGCCAGCAGCTTAGTCCACCTCGAGTACGAGCAGTACTTC.

This clone was counted only a few times. The chain couples TRBV5-1 to TRBJ1-2; TRBD1 might be the D (5 bases). The germline V gene has CDR1 SGHRS and CDR2 YFSETQ. V shed 5 bases and J shed 6 bases, with 14 bases lying between them. The CDR3 totals 13 residues. The CDR3 spells CASSRGDGDGYTF. In DNA form, the CDR3 reads TGCGCCAGCAGTCGGGGGGACGGGGATGGCTACACCTTC.

There are a few counts of this clone. CDR3 DNA: TGTGCCATCAGTGAGTCCCTGTGGACAGGGTCGGAGACCCAGTACTTC. Encoded protein: CAISESLWTGSETQYF. J is TRBJ2-5 and V is TRBV10-3; 8 bases align to TRBD1. There are 16 residues in the CDR3. Germline CDR1 and CDR2: ENHRY and SYGVKD. The ends lost 0 bases at V and 5 bases at J; junction bases unmatched: 8.

The chain couples TRBV7-2 to TRBJ1-6; D perhaps matches TRBD1 (6 bases). V gave up 5 bases and J gave up 5 bases, with 16 bases separating them. The CDR3 totals 16 residues. Germline V gives CDR1 SGHTA, CDR2 FQGNSA. CDR3 loop: CASSPSSGVDNSPLHF. CDR3 coding DNA: TGTGCCAGCAGCCCTTCGTCAGGGGTCGATAATTCACCCCTCCACTTT.

Of note for this clone: Other DNA sequences of this sample code for an identical CDR3. CDR3 protein: CAIRKDRTNYGYTF. In DNA, the CDR3 is TGTGCCATCAGAAAGGACAGGACGAACTATGGCTACACCTTC. The genes are TRBV10-3 and TRBJ1-2; 7 nucleotides agree with TRBD1. Germline CDR1 is ENHRY and CDR2 is SYGVKD. Unmatched junction bases numbered 6, after V lost 6 bases and J lost 2 bases. This CDR3 has 14 residues.

V and J are TRBV4-2 and TRBJ2-4; TRBD2 matches 7 bases. The CDR3 contains 17 residues. V lost 0 bases, J lost 1 base, and 6 bases stayed unmatched. Germline assignment: CDR1 LGHNA and CDR2 YNFKEQ. CDR3 sequence (DNA): TGTGCCAGCAGCCAAGATGAAGCGGGACGGGCCAAAAACATTCAGTACTTC. Translating gives CASSQDEAGRAKNIQYF.

The chain combines TRBV6-5 with TRBJ1-2; perhaps TRBD1 as D (5 bases). This CDR3 is 13 amino acids long. Germline values: CDR1 MNHEY, CDR2 SVGAGI. V dropped 5 bases and J dropped 4 bases, with 11 bases sitting between them. The CDR3 DNA reads as TGTGCCAGCAGTCCCGACAGCGCCTATGGCTACACCTTC. The encoded protein is CASSPDSAYGYTF.